Here is one T cell receptor (beta chain) with its context. This clonotype showed up just a few times. What this receptor recognizes is not known. Base quality data are lacking; no much larger clone is found one base away. Moderately to severely active disease, a Clinical Activity Score of at least 3, a NOSPECS grade of at least 4, and a duration under 3 months were present in ophthalmopathy patients. Any patient with an uncontrolled infection, another autoimmune disease, pregnancy or lactation was excluded. Diagnoses were established on the basis of clinical symptoms, serum thyroxine and TRAb, thyroid ultrasound, and orbital computed tomography. Ficoll-Paque density gradient centrifugation was used to isolate PBMCs from under 11 ml of fresh peripheral blood. Total RNA was extracted with Trizol reagent, and quality was checked on an Agilent 2100 Bioanalyzer. The TCR beta CDR3 regions were amplified from the RNA transcripts. The first round of RT-PCR for the TCR CDR3 was performed with the HTBI primer set and the Qiagen OneStep RT-PCR kit. Libraries were constructed in a second round of multiplex PCR, after which size selection and purification were performed. Sequencing of the libraries was done on an Illumina HiSeq2000 using paired-end 100 bp reads. Concerning the study's data processing: SOAPnuke was used to process the raw data, with reads discarded if the reads contained adapters or uncalled bases, had a mean Phred below 15, or lacked an exact constant-primer or identifier match. COPE v1.2.5 was used to merge the high-quality paired reads, and each unique nucleotide sequence was defined as a clonotype. MiTCR v1.1 was used to align clonotypes to the IMGT TRBV, TRBD and TRBJ reference segments. Analysis was restricted to V-J combinations with a frequency above 0.0001, which covered roughly 99% of repertoires. A TCS score was defined as the ratio of F50 (clonal expansion) to E x V (chaos), with BLOSUM62-based TCRdist applied between CDR3 peptides within each V-J. Welch's t-statistics and random forest reduced roughly 500 V-J features to 10 to 15, which were used in a naive Bayes classifier (R e1071). The raw public data were reprocessed by TCRdb itself: fastp quality trimming at Q25, MiXCR clonotype calling, in-frame beta chains only. Identical CDR3 proteins give one entry, which carries the most common genes and DNA. The V and J calls follow TCRdb's processing rather than the paper's. The sample profile shows over 350,000 distinct CDR3 sequences; over 12% of them were found once. The ten largest clones represent less than 15% of the sample.

The germline V and J ends show losses of 6 bases and 5 bases respectively, and no gene match explains 15 bases of the junction. CDR1 MNHNS and CDR2 SASEGT were looked up in the germline V gene. Taken from cysteine to phenylalanine, the CDR3 has 16 residues. The retained sequence is limited to the CDR3, 48 bases, with the frame set at the first base. These data come from a study of T cells in Graves' hyperthyroidism and ophthalmopathy (dated by TCRdb to the late 2010s). In the study overall: Peripheral blood samples were taken at the time of initial diagnosis, prior to any treatment. The paper describes TCR Vbeta CDR3 sequencing of fewer than 150 peripheral blood samples, made up of approximately 40 ophthalmopathy patients, some 80 hyperthyroidism patients and 17 progressor patients. In addition, the study compared T-cell repertoires in thyroid tissue and in blood from roughly six Graves' hyperthyroidism patients. After sampling, hyperthyroidism patients received methimazole starting at 30 mg daily, and ophthalmopathy patients received high-dose intravenous methylprednisolone. An independent validation cohort of about 19 hyperthyroidism patients and more than 15 patients who later progressed to ophthalmopathy tested prospective prediction of ophthalmopathy. To identify distinguishing TCR V-J signatures, a discovery cohort of some 100 patients was used, comprising 40 to 45 with Graves' ophthalmopathy and some 57 with stable Graves' hyperthyroidism. For training and testing, the roughly 97 patients in the discovery cohort were randomly divided in a 7:3 ratio.

On the study overall, not on this receptor specifically: Sample size was not statistically predetermined, and blinding of investigators to group allocation was not performed. Most expanded thyroid clonotypes (frequency above 0.001) were also detected in blood, a finding suggesting that blood repertoires may reflect thyroid immune responses. In validation, the model predicted progression to ophthalmopathy with over 65% sensitivity and approximately 78% specificity, a median of 6.5 months before onset. In cross-validation, a model built on a 13 V-J signature told ophthalmopathy apart from stable hyperthyroidism with approximately 91% sensitivity and 81% to 82% specificity, and in testing the same model reached 80%/75%.

The chain was built from TRBV6-1 and TRBJ1-2, and TRBD1 aligns with 7 junction nucleotides. The sequence derives from a man in his late teens or twenties with Graves' ophthalmopathy. Sequencing input: blood. This receptor has the CDR3 CASSQGEGQATYGYTF. The nucleotide sequence reads TGTGCCAGCAGCCAAGGGGAAGGACAGGCTACTTATGGCTACACCTTC.